This TCR beta chain was sequenced for a study of cytomegalovirus exposure and HLA in healthy donors. Germline V CDR1 and CDR2: SGHDT, YYEEEE. There are 12 residues in the CDR3. The V segment lost 8 bases and the J segment 5 bases; nucleotides outside the gene matches: 6. On this clone: Its antigen is still unknown.

Whereas donors were nominally healthy upon sampling, unrecorded immune exposures were probable. This PCR relied on a set of 60 Vbeta primers and 13 Jbeta primers. The protocol was immunoSEQ multiplex PCR, while the TCRdb copy is restricted to in-frame clones and leaves out a portion. The sample yields roughly 100,000 clones, 60% to 80% seen once. Study-wide results and caveats: Sequencing likely generated an artifact that appeared as a cluster of highly shared sequence variants. Reports indicated that the classifier achieved high specificity and sensitivity in diagnosing cytomegalovirus status. An analysis that was carried out later associated some 17,000 TCR beta sequences with HLA alleles at 0.05 false discovery rate.

Source material: PBMCs. The TCR comes from a woman aged 40 to 49 in good health and CMV-seropositive. V gene TRBV5-6 combines with J gene TRBJ2-5; 7 bases align to TRBD2. The CDR3 loop reads CARETSSETQYF. The CDR3 coding sequence is TGTGCCAGGGAGACTAGCTCGGAGACCCAGTACTTC.